This is a list of T cell receptor beta chains from one sample in a study of shared clonotypes between healthy human individuals. Sequencing was performed with immunoSEQ multiplex PCR; in TCRdb, only in-frame clones are kept and a portion is missing. Of some 1 million clones detected, about 74% appear once; the ten largest clones hold approximately 1.5%. Sequencing used memory CD4+ T cells sorted from blood. These receptors were collected from a young man in good health. Each CDR3 is given with its conserved first and last residue.

v_call	j_call	cdr3_aa
TRBV4-1	TRBJ1-4	CASRRQGTNEKLFF
TRBV11-3	TRBJ1-1	CASRRDTDTEAFF
TRBV6-1	TRBJ2-2	CASRRQGNTGELFF
TRBV5-4	TRBJ2-1	CASSKDQGGSYNEQFF
TRBV19	TRBJ1-2	CASSIGADYGYTF
TRBV5-1	TRBJ1-5	CASSYGAEGQPQHF
TRBV19	TRBJ2-7	CASSMGLAGASYEQYF
TRBV28	TRBJ1-4	CASSPLTGNNEKLFF
TRBV30	TRBJ1-5	CAWSGTGDQPQHF
TRBV5-1	TRBJ1-3	CASSSGQGGNTIYF
TRBV10-3	TRBJ2-7	CAIRDRDTYSYEQYF
TRBV9	TRBJ2-1	CASSVGSSGGINEQFF
TRBV9	TRBJ2-1	CASSVAAGQGYNEQFF
TRBV2	TRBJ1-5	CASSEEATNQPQHF
TRBV6-4	TRBJ2-3	CASSDSLVSTDTQYF
TRBV7-2	TRBJ2-2	CASSPEGLARTGELFF
TRBV27	TRBJ2-2	CASSLNGYNTGELFF
TRBV29-1	TRBJ2-7	CSVDLGRTSVGYEQYF
TRBV4-3	TRBJ2-3	CASSQGGSSTDTQYF
TRBV2	TRBJ1-5	CASKQEPHQPQHF
TRBV6-5	TRBJ2-7	CASSPTGVLGYF
TRBV27	TRBJ2-2	CASRQGWNTGELFF
TRBV2	TRBJ2-3	CASKATSGRARATDTQYF
TRBV7-3	TRBJ1-4	CASSLKGERGKLFF
TRBV25-1	TRBJ1-4	CASSGQGPDEKLFF
TRBV4-3	TRBJ1-2	CASSQDLSTGITMAVYTF
TRBV7-9	TRBJ2-7	CASSLGGGYEQYF
TRBV29-1	TRBJ1-3	CSACPASGNTIYF
TRBV7-2	TRBJ2-3	CASGSARTDTQYF
TRBV4-3	TRBJ2-3	CASSQGQGARADTQYF
TRBV18	TRBJ2-1	CASSPRGTGGNEQFF
TRBV5-4	TRBJ2-1	CASSSRLAGGVNEQFF
TRBV5-4	TRBJ2-7	CASSLWLANEQYF
TRBV19	TRBJ1-1	CASSIGIGRAEAFF
TRBV5-1	TRBJ2-5	CASSSEGIQETQYF
TRBV10-3	TRBJ2-7	CATAGTEYYEQYF
TRBV18	TRBJ1-1	CASSPRESLNTEAFF